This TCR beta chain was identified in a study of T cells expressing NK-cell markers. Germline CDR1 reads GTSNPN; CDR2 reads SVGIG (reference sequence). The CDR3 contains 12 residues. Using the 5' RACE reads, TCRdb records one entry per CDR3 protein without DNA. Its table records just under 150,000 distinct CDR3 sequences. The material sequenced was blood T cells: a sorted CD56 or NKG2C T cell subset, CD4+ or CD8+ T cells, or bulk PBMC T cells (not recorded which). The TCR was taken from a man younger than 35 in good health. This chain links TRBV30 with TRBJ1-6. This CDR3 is CAWSLQTSPLHF.